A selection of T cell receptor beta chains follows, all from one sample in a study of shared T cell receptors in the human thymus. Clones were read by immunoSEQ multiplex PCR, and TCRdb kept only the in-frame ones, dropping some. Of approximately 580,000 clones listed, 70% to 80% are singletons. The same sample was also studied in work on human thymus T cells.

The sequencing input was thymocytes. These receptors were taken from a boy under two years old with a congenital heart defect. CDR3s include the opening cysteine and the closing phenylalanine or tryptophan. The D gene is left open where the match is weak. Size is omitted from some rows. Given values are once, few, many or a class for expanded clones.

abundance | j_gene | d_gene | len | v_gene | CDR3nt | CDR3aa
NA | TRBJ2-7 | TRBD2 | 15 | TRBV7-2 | TGTGCCAGCAGCCACTGGACTAGCGGGGTCTACGAGCAGTACTTC | CASSHWTSGVYEQYF
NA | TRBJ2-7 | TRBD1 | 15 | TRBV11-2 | TGTGCCAGCAGCTTAGATTTGCGACAGGGGAGCGAGCAGTACTTC | CASSLDLRQGSEQYF
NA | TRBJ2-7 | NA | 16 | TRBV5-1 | TGCGCCAGCAGCCCGGGGCTGGGACTGCACTCCTACGAGCAGTACTTC | CASSPGLGLHSYEQYF
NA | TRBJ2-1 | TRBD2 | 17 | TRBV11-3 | TGTGCCAGCAGCCGAAGGACTAGCGGACCTTCCTACAATGAGCAGTTCTTC | CASSRRTSGPSYNEQFF
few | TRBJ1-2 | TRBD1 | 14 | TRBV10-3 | TGTGCCACCCCACTGACAGGGGGCTTAGATGGCTACACCTTC | CATPLTGGLDGYTF
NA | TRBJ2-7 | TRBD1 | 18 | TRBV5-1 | TGCGCCAGCAGCTTGGACCCCAGGGACCCGACAGGGGCCTACGAGCAGTACTTC | CASSLDPRDPTGAYEQYF
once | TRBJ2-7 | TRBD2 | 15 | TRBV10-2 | TGCGCCAGCAGTGAGGATGCGGGAGGGCCGGGGGAGCAGTACTTC | CASSEDAGGPGEQYF
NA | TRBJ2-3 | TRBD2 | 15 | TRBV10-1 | TGCGCCAGCAGTAGGCTAGCGGGAGGCACAGATACGCAGTATTTT | CASSRLAGGTDTQYF
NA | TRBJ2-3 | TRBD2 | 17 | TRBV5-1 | TGCGCCAGCAGCGCAAGGGCCCTAGCGGGAGGTGGAGATACGCAGTATTTT | CASSARALAGGGDTQYF
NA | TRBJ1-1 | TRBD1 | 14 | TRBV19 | TGTGCCAGTAGGGCGGACAGGAGGAACACTGAAGCTTTCTTT | CASRADRRNTEAFF
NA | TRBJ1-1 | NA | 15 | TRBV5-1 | TGCGCCAGCAGCTCCTTTTCGGGACACCACACTGAAGCTTTCTTT | CASSSFSGHHTEAFF
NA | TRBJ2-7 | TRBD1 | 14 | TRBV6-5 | TGTGCCACTGGGACAGGGGGCTTCCCCTACGAGCAGTACTTC | CATGTGGFPYEQYF
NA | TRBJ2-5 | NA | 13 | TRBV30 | TGTGCCTGGAGTAGGAGAGGTGGAGAGACCCAGTACTTC | CAWSRRGGETQYF
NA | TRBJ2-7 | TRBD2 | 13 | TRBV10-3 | TGTGCCCTCCAAGGGGAGGGCCTGAACGAGCAGTACTTC | CALQGEGLNEQYF
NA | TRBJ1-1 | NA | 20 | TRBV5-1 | TGCGCCAGCAGCCCGGAACCCCTTGGGGGGGGAAGAATCTCCGACACTGAAGCTTTCTTT | CASSPEPLGGGRISDTEAFF
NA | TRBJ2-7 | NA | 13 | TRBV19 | TGTGCCAGTAGTATAGCGGGAGCATACGAGCAGTACTTC | CASSIAGAYEQYF
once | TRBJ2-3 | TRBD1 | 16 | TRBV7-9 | TGTGCCAGCAGCTTAGCGGTGACAGGGGGCTCAGATACGCAGTATTTT | CASSLAVTGGSDTQYF
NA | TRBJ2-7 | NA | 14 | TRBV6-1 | TGTGCCAGCAGTCCTCGTGGCGGAAACTACGAGCAGTACTTC | CASSPRGGNYEQYF
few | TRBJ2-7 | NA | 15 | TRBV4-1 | TGCGCCAGCAGCCAGCGCCGGGACTCCGGGTACGAGCAGTACTTC | CASSQRRDSGYEQYF
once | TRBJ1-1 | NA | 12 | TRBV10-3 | TGTGCCGCCCACGGAGGGGACACTGAAGCTTTCTTT | CAAHGGDTEAFF
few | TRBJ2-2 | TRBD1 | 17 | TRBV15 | TGTGCCACCAGCAGAACTACACAGGGGGCCGGCACCGGGGAGCTGTTTTTT | CATSRTTQGAGTGELFF
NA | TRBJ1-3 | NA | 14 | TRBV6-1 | TGTGCCAGCAGGCCGCCGGGAGGGGGAAACACCATATATTTT | CASRPPGGGNTIYF
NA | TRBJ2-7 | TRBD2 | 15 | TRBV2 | TGTGCCAGCAGTGATTTTCGCGGGAGTGTCGACGAGCAGTACTTC | CASSDFRGSVDEQYF
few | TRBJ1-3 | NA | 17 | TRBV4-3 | TGCGCCAGCAGCCAAGACAGGGTCCTCTGGTCCGGAAACACCATATATTTT | CASSQDRVLWSGNTIYF
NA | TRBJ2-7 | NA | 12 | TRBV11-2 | TGTGCCAGCAGCCCTAGCTCCTACGAGCAGTACTTC | CASSPSSYEQYF
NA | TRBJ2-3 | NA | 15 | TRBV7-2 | TGTGCCAGCAGCTTAGGCCCCCAGGGCACAGATACGCAGTATTTT | CASSLGPQGTDTQYF